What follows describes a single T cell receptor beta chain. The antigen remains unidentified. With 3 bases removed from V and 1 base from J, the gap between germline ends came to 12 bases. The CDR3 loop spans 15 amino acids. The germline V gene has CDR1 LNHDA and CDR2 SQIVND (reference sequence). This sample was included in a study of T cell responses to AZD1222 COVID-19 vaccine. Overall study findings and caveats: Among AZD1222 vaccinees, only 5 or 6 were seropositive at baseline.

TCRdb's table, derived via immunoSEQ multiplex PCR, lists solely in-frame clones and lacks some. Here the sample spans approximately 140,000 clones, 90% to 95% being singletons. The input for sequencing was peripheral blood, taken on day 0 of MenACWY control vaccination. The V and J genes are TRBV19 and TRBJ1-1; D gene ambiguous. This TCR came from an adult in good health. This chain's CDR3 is CASSMRPERNTEAFF. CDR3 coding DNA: TGTGCCAGTAGTATGAGGCCAGAACGGAACACTGAAGCTTTCTTT.